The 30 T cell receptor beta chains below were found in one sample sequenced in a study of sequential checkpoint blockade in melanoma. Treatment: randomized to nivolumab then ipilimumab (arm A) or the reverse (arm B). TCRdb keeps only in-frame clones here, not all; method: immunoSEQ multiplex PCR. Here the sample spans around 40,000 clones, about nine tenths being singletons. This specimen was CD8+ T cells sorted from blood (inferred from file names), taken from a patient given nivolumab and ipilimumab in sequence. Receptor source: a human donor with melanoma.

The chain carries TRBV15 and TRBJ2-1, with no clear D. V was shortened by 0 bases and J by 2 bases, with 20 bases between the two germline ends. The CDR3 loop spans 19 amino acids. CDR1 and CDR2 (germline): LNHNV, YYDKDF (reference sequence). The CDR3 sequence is CATSREGDGVSITYNEQFF. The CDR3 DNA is TGTGCCACCAGCAGAGAAGGAGACGGAGTATCGATCACCTACAATGAGCAGTTCTTC.

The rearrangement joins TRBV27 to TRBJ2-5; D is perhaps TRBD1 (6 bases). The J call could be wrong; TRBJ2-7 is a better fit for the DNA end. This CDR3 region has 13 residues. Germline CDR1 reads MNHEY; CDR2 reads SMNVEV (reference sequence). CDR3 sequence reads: CASSFWTDGEQYF. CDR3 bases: TGTGCCAGCAGTTTTTGGACAGACGGCGAGCAGTACTTC.

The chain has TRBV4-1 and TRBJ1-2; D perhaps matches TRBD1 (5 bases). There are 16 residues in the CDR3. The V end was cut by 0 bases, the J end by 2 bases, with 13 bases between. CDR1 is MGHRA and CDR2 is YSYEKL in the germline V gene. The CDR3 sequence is CASSQDSRELNYGYTF. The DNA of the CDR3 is TGCGCCAGCAGCCAAGATAGCAGGGAACTGAACTATGGCTACACCTTC.

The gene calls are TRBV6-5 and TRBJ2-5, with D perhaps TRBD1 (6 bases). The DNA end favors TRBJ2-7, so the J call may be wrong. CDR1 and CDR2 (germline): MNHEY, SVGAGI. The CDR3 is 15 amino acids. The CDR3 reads CASSDYRANRYEQYF. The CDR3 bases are TGTGCCAGCAGTGACTACAGGGCGAACCGCTACGAGCAGTACTTC.

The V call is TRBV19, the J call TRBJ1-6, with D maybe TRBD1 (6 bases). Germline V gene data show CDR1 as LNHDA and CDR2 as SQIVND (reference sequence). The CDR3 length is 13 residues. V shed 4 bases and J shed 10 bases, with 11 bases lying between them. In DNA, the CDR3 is TGTGCCAGTAGTACCCAGGGGACGTCACCCCTCCACTTT. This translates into CASSTQGTSPLHF.

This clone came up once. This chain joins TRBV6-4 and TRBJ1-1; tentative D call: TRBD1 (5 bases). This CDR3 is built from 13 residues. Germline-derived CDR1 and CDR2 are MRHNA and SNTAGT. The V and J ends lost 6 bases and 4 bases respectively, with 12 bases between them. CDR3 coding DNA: TGTGCCAGCAGCGCCTACGACAGCACTGAAGCTTTCTTT. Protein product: CASSAYDSTEAFF.

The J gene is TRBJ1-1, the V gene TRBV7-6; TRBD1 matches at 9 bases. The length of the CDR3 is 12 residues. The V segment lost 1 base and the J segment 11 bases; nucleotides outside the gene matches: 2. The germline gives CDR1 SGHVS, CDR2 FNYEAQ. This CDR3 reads CASSLVGQGAFF. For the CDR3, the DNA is TGTGCCAGCAGCTTAGTCGGACAGGGGGCTTTCTTT.

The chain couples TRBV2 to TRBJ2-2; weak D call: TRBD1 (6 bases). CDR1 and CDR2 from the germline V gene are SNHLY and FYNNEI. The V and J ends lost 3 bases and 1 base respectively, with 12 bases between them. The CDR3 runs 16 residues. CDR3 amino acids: CASSEAWDKNTGELFF. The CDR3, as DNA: TGTGCCAGCAGTGAGGCCTGGGACAAGAACACCGGGGAGCTGTTTTTT. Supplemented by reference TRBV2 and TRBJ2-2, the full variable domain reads EPEVTQTPSHQVTQMGQEVILRCVPISNHLYFYWYRQILGQKVEFLVSFYNNEISEKSEIFDDQFSVERPDGSNFTLKIRSTKLEDSAMYFCASSEAWDKNTGELFFGEGSRLTVL.

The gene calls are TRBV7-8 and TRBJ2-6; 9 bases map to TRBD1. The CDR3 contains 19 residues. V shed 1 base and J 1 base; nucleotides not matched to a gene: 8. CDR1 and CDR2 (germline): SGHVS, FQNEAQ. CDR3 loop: CASSLGLGQGFSGANVLTF. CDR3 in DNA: TGTGCCAGCAGCTTAGGCTTGGGACAGGGTTTTTCTGGGGCCAACGTCCTGACTTTC.

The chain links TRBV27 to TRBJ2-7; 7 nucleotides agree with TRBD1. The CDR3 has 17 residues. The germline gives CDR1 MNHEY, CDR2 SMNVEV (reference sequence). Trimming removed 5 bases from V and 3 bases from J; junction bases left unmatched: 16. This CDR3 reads CASSISFVGQTIYEQYF. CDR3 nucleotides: TGTGCCAGCAGTATCTCCTTCGTGGGACAGACCATCTACGAGCAGTACTTC.

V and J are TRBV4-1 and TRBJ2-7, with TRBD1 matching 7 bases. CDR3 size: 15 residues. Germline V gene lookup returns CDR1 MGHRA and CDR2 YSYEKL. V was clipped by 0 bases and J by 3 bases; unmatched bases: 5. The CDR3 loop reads CASSQDRGIVYEQYV. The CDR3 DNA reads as TGCGCCAGCAGCCAAGACAGGGGGATCGTCTACGAGCAGTACGTC.

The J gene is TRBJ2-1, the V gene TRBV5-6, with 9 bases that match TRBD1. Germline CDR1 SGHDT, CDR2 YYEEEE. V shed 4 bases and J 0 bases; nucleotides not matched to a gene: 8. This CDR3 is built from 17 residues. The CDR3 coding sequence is TGTGCCAGCAGCCGTAGGACAGGGGTCCTCTCCTACAATGAGCAGTTCTTC. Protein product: CASSRRTGVLSYNEQFF.

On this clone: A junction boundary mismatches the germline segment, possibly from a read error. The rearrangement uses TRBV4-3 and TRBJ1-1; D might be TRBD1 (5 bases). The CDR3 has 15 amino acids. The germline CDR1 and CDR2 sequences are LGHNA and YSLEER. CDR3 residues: CASSQLAGGNPEAFF. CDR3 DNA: TGCGCCAGCAGCCAACTTGCGGGGGGGAACCCTGAAGCTTTCTTT.

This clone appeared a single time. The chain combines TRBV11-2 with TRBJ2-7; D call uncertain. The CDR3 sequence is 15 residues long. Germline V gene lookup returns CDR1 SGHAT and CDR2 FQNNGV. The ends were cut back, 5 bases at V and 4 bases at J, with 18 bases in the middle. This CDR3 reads CASSLSLQVVYEQYV. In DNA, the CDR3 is TGTGCCAGCAGCCTCAGCTTGCAGGTAGTATACGAGCAGTACGTC.

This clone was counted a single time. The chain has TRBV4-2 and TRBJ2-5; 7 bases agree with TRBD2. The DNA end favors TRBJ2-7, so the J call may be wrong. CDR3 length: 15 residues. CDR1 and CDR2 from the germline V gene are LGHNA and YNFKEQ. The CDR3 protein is CASSQEASGYYEQYF. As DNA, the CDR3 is TGTGCCAGCAGCCAAGAGGCTAGCGGTTACTACGAGCAGTACTTC.

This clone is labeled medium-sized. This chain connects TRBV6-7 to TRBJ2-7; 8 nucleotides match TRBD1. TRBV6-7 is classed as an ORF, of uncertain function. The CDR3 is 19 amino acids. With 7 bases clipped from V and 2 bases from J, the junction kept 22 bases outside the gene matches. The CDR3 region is CASNSPDRANPVYPYEQYF. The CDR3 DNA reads TGTGCCAGCAACTCCCCGGACAGGGCAAACCCGGTCTATCCCTACGAGCAGTACTTC.

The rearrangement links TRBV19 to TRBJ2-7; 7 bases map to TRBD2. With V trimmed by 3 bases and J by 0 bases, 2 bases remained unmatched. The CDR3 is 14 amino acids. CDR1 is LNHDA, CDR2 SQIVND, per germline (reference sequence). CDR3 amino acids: CASSIASGSYEQYF. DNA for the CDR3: TGTGCCAGTAGTATTGCTAGCGGCTCCTACGAGCAGTACTTC.

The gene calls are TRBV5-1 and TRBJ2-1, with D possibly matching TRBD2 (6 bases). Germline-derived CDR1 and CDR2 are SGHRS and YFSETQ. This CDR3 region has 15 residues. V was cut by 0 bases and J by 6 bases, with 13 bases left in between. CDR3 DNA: TGCGCCAGCAGCTTGGGCCCTAGCGAATTCAATGAGCAGTTCTTC. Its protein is CASSLGPSEFNEQFF.

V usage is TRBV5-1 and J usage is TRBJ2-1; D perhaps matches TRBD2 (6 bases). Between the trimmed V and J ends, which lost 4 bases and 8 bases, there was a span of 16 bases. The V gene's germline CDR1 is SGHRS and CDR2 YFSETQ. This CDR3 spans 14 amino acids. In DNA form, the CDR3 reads TGCGCCAGCAGCCCGGGACTTATGTGGGATGAGCAGTTCTTC. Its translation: CASSPGLMWDEQFF.

CDR3 sequence (DNA): TGTGCCAGCAGCTTAGCGGGAGGGCCGTGGAATGAGCAGTTCTTC. The encoded protein is CASSLAGGPWNEQFF. The V gene is TRBV7-6, the J gene TRBJ2-1; the match to TRBD2 covers 7 bases. Germline CDR1 is SGHVS and CDR2 is FNYEAQ. Trimming at V came to 0 bases and at J to 7 bases, leaving 6 bases not matched to a gene. The CDR3 is 15 residues long. Supplemented by reference TRBV7-6 and TRBJ2-1, the full variable domain reads GAGVSQSPRYKVTKRGQDVALRCDPISGHVSLYWYRQALGQGPEFLTYFNYEAQQDKSGLPNDRFSAERPEGSISTLTIQRTEQRDSAMYRCASSLAGGPWNEQFFGPGTRLTVL.

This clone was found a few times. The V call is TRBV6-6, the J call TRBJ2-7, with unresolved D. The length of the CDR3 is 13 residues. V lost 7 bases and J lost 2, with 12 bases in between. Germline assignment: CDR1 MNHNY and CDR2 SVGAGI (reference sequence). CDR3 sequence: CASTEAGPYEQYF. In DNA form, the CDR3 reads TGTGCCAGCACCGAAGCAGGTCCCTACGAGCAGTACTTC.

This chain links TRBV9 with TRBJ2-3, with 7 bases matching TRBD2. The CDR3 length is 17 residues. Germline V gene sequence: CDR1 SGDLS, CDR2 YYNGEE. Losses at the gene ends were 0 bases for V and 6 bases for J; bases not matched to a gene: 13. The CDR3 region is CASSVDLASGLGDTQYF. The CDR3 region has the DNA TGTGCCAGCAGCGTAGACTTGGCTAGCGGTCTAGGCGATACGCAGTATTTT. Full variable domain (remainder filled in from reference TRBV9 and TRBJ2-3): DSGVTQTPKHLITATGQRVTLRCSPRSGDLSVYWYQQSLDQGLQFLIQYYNGEERAKGNILERFSAQQFPDLHSELNLSSLELGDSALYFCASSVDLASGLGDTQYFGPGTRLTVL.

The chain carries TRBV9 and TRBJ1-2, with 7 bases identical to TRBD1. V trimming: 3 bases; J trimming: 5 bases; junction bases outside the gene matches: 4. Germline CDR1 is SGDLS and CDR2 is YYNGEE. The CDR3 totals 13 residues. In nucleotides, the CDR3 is TGTGCCAGCAGCGCCGGGACAGAGTATGGCTACACCTTC. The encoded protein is CASSAGTEYGYTF.

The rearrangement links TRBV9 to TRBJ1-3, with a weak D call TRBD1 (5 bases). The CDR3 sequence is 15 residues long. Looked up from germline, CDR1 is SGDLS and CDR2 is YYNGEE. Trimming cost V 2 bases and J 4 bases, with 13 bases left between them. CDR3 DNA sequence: TGTGCCAGCAGCGTTTCCTCAGGGCTCGGAAACACCATATATTTT. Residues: CASSVSSGLGNTIYF.

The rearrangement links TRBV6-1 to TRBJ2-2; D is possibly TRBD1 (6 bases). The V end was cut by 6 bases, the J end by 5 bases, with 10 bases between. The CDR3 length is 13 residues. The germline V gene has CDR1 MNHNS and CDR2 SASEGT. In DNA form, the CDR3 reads TGTGCCAGCAGGAATACAGGGACCGGGGAGCTGTTTTTT. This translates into CASRNTGTGELFF.

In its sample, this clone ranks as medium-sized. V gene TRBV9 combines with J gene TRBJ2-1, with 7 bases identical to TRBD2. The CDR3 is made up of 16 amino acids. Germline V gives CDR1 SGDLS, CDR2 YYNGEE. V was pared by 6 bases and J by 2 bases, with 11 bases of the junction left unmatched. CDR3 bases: TGTGCCAGCACCCGATGGCTAGCGGACACCTACAATGAGCAGTTCTTC. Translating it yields CASTRWLADTYNEQFF.

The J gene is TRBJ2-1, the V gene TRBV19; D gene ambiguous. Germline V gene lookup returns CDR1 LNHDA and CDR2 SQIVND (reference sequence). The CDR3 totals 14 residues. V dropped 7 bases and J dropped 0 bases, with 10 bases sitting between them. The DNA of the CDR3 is TGTGCCAGTAAGCTAATGAGCTCCTACAATGAGCAGTTCTTC. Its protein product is CASKLMSSYNEQFF.

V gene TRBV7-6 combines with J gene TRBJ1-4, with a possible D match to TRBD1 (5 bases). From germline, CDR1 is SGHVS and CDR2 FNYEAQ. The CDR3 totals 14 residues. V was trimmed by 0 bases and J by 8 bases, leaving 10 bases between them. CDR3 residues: CASSLAAWGEKLFF. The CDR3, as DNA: TGTGCCAGCAGCTTAGCGGCCTGGGGCGAAAAACTGTTTTTT.

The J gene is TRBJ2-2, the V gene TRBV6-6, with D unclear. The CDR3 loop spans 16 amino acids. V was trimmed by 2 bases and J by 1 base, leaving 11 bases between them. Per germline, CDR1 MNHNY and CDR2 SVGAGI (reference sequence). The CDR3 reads CASSYDVTGNTGELFF. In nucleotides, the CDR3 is TGTGCCAGCAGTTACGATGTGACGGGGAACACCGGGGAGCTGTTTTTT.

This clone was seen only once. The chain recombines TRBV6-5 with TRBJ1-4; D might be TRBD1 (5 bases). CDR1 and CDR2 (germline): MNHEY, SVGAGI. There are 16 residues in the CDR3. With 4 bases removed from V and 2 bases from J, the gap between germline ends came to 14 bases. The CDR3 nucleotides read TGTGCCAGCAGTTCGGGGGTTTATGGGACTAATGAAAAACTGTTTTTT. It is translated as CASSSGVYGTNEKLFF.